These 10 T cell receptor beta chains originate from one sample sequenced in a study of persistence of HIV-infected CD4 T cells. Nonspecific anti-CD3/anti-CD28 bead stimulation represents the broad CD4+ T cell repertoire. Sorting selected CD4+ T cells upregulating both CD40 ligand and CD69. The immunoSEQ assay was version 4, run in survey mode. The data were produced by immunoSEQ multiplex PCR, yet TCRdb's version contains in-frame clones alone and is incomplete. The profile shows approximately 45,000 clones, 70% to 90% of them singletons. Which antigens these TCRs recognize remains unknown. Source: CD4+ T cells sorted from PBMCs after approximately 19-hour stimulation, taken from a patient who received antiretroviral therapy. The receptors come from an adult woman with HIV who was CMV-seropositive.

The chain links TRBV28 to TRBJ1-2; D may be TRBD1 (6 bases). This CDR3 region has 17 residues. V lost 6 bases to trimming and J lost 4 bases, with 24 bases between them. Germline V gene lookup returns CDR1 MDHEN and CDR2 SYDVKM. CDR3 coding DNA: TGTGCCAGCAGCCCCACCTCCGGGGGGCGCGGGTTCTATGGCTACACCTTC. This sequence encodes CASSPTSGGRGFYGYTF.

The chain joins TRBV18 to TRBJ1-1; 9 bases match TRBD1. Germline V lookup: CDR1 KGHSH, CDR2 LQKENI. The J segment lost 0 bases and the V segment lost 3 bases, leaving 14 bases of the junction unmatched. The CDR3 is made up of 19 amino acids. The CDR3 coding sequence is TGTGCCAGCTCACCGTTCGAACAGGGGGCGTATGTATTGAACACTGAAGCTTTCTTT. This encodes CASSPFEQGAYVLNTEAFF.

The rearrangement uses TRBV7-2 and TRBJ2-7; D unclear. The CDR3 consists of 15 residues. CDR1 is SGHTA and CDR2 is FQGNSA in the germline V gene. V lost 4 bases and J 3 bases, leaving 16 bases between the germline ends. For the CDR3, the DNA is TGTGCCAGCAGCTCCGCGGCAGGTAGCCGCTACGAGCAGTACTTC. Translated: CASSSAAGSRYEQYF.

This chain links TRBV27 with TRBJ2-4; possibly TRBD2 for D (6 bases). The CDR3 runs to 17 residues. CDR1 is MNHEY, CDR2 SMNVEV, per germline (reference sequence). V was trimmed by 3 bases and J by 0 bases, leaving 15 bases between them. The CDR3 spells CASSLGLSLGAKNIQYF. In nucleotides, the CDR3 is TGTGCCAGCAGTTTGGGACTGAGTCTCGGAGCCAAAAACATTCAGTACTTC.

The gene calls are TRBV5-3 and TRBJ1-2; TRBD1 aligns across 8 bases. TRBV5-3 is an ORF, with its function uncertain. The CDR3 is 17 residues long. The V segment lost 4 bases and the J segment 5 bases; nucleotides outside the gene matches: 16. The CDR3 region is CARSAEIRGRGQYGYTF. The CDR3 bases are TGTGCCAGAAGCGCTGAAATCAGGGGGCGCGGGCAATATGGCTACACCTTC.

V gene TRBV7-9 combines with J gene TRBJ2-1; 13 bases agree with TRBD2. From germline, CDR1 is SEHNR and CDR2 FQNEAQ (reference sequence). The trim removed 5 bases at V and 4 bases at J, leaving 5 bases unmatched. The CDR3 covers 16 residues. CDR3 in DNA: TGTGCCAGCAGCGCCCGGGGACTAGCGGGATACAATGAGCAGTTCTTC. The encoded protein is CASSARGLAGYNEQFF. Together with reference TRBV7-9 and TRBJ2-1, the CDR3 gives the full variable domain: DTGVSQNPRHKITKRGQNVTFRCDPISEHNRLYWYRQTLGQGPEFLTYFQNEAQLEKSRLLSDRFSAERPKGSFSTLEIQRTEQGDSAMYLCASSARGLAGYNEQFFGPGTRLTVL.

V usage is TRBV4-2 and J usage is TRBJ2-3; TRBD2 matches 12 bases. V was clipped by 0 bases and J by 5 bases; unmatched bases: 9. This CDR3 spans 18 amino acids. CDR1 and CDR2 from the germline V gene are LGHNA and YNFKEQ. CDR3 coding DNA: TGTGCCAGCAGCCAAGATTTTCAACTAGCGGGGGGAGGAGATACGCAGTATTTT. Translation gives CASSQDFQLAGGGDTQYF.

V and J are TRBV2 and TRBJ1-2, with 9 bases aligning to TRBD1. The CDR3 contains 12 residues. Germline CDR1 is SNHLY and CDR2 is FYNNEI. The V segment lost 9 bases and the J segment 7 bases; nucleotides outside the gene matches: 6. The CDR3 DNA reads TGTGCCAGACAGGGGGCCAGGGGTGGCTACACCTTC. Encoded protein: CARQGARGGYTF.

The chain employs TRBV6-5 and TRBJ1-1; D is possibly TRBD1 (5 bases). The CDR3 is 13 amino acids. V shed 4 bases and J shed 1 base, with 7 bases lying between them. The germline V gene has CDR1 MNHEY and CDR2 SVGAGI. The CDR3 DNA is TGTGCCAGCAGTTTTACAGGGAACACTGAAGCTTTCTTT. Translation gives CASSFTGNTEAFF.

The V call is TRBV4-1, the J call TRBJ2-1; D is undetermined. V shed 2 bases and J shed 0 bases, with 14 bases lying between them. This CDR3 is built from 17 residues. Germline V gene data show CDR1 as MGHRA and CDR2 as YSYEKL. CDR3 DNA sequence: TGCGCCAGCAGCCAAACTCCCACTGCGAGCTCCTACAATGAGCAGTTCTTC. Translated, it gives CASSQTPTASSYNEQFF.